Here is one T cell receptor (beta chain) with its context. Its antigen remains unidentified. With a much larger clone just one base away, this may be a read error. This CDR3 has 15 residues. CDR1 and CDR2 (germline): SGHTA, FQGNSA. Losses at the gene ends were 3 bases for V and 13 bases for J; bases not matched to a gene: 11. The data belong to a study of blood T cells in healthy people across ages. Whole-study findings and limits: Higher naive T cell percentage went strongly together with higher TCR beta diversity. Diversity estimates drawn from one million T cells were deemed underestimates.

Primers used in a second PCR of about 7 to 12 cycles were a sample-barcoded 5' primer and a J-beta primer mix. A tag from a template-switch adaptor with 12 random nucleotides marked each cDNA molecule. TCRdb used MiXCR to reprocess the 5' RACE reads, holding one entry per CDR3 protein. This sample has hundreds of thousands of distinct CDR3 sequences, with about 40% found just once. This chain uses TRBV7-2 with TRBJ2-1; 11 bases agree with TRBD2. This TCR was sampled from a woman aged 55-70 years in good health. Sequenced material: blood. CDR3 nucleotide sequence: TGTGCCAGCAGCTTTCTAGCGGGAGGCTACGAGACCCAGTTCTTC. As protein: CASSFLAGGYETQFF.